This T cell receptor beta chain is from a study of T cell responses to AZD1222 COVID-19 vaccine (dated by TCRdb to the early 2020s). Study-level background: TCR sequencing covered 233 trial participants: 207 given two doses of AZD1222 and about 26 given two doses of MenACWY control vaccine. Enrollment into the trials was organized by age into subgroups of 18-55, 56-69 and 70-plus years, and those subgroups contained approximately 160, 26 and 62 TCR-sequenced participants, respectively. What the research found in general, with its limitations: Reportedly, almost half of the unique spike-specific TCRs recognized epitopes lying outside the regions that are mutated in the B.1.351 and B.1.1.7 variants. Participants were mostly white British and included more females than males, and it was suggested by the authors that clonal diversity may have been underestimated. Because no day 14 peak-response samples were available, the repertoires could be characterized only after the peak T cell response. Only a handful of AZD1222 recipients were SARS-CoV-2 seropositive at baseline, limiting conclusions about previously exposed vaccinees. After two AZD1222 doses, spike-specific TCR breadth and depth were significantly higher than at day 0 and than in MenACWY recipients. In the small 56-69-year group, the increase in depth fell short of significance, most likely because of low power. Vaccine-associated CD4 TCRs spanned the whole spike protein, with dominant responses in regions 160-218 and 743-854.

The germline V gene (reference sequence) supplies CDR1 MNHEY and CDR2 SMNVEV. After removal of 5 bases from V and 8 bases from J, the junction retains 6 bases not matched to a gene. The CDR3 measures 13 amino acids from cysteine to phenylalanine. Only CDR3 DNA remains: 39 bases, in frame from the first base. The CDR3 regions of human TCRbeta chains were analyzed by immunosequencing. The authors processed their data as follows. Repertoire TCRs were matched against a reference library of SARS-CoV-2-specific TCRs generated with the MIRA antigen-specificity platform. Breadth was defined as the fraction of unique TCRs that were SARS-CoV-2-associated, and depth was defined as the fraction of total T cells that were SARS-CoV-2-associated. Using the MIRA data, every spike-specific TCR was mapped to the spike region that the TCR reacted to and assigned to either a CD4 or a CD8 class. Log10-transformed breadth and depth values were compared by one-way ANOVA with Sidak's multiple comparisons tests. Entries here come from immuneACCESS through TCRdb and include only in-frame sequences with V and J called. Some clones fail to appear in such tables; in the studies checked, an unresolved V gene covers under half of the shortfall, and the cause of the remainder is unknown. That table furnishes V, J and clone size, whereas the DNA furnished D and trimming. The sample table records more than 120,000 clones; 92% of these occur just once. Of the sample, 9% to 9.5% falls within the top ten clones.

The label giving this sample's time point can be read as: about 28 days (+/-7) after the second vaccine dose. AZD1222 recipients with second doses at about 4 weeks or about 12 weeks were pooled, because spike-specific TCR depth and breadth did not differ between schedules. The vaccinee samples were drawn from two UK trials, COV001 and COV002, one of which was a single-blind randomized controlled phase 2/3 trial testing AZD1222 (ChAdOx1 nCoV-19) in healthy adults. For TCRbeta chain sequencing, PBMC samples were collected from trial participants at day 0 and at day 28 after the second dose. Details on this clone: Its antigen specificity is not known. Base qualities are not provided; no much larger clone lies one nucleotide away.

Sequencing used peripheral blood, obtained 28 days after the second AZD1222 dose. The clonotype originates from an adult who received the AZD1222 COVID-19 vaccine. The chain links TRBV27 with TRBJ1-2, with TRBD1 matching 9 junction bases. The nucleotide sequence reads TGTGCCAGCAGTCTACGACAGGGGGACGGCTACACCTTC. Translated, this gives CASSLRQGDGYTF.